The clone carrying this TCR beta chain was picked up a small number of times. Specified time point: newly diagnosed GD, antithyroid drugs for less than 3 months. PBMCs were the source of the RNA used for TCR sequencing. Those enrolled as patients came out of an endocrinology department in Xi'an, China. This sample is drawn from a study of regulatory T cells in long-lasting Graves disease. Relying on iRepertoire HTBI primers and Arm-PCR of CDR3 regions, the team built TCR beta libraries. MiXCR was run by TCRdb on the multiplex PCR reads, yielding one entry per CDR3 protein. Here the sample spans over 350,000 distinct CDR3 sequences, 15% being singletons. These sequences were also reported in another study, on T cells in Graves' hyperthyroidism and ophthalmopathy.

The source material was peripheral blood mononuclear cells (PBMCs), sampled at new diagnosis, from a patient treated with antithyroid drugs. The TCR originated in a woman aged 35 to 49 with Graves disease.

CDR3 in amino acids: CASSSPGSTGTGEGEQYF. The CDR3 DNA follows: TGTGCCAGCAGCTCGCCAGGATCTACCGGGACAGGGGAAGGCGAGCAGTACTTC. This chain joins TRBV7-2 and TRBJ2-7, with TRBD1 matching 10 bases. V shed 4 bases and J 6 bases; nucleotides not matched to a gene: 18. This CDR3 has 18 residues. Germline loops: CDR1 SGHTA, CDR2 FQGNSA.